A selection of T cell receptor beta chains follows, all from one sample in a study of blood T cell repertoires in COVID-19. Profiled with immunoSEQ multiplex PCR; TCRdb holds only in-frame clones, not every one. Among tens of thousands of clones, around 90% were seen once, and the ten largest hold approximately 2.6%. Source material: peripheral blood. The receptors originated from a man aged 45-60 years with COVID-19, enrolled during active disease. Both conserved end residues are part of each CDR3. The order of the fields is D gene, clone size, V gene, J gene, CDR3 DNA, CDR3 protein. The D gene is left open where the match is weak. Size is omitted from some rows. Given values are once, few, many or a class for expanded clones.

NA	NA	TRBV11-2	TRBJ1-1	TGTGCCAGCAGCTTAGCAATGAACACTGAAGCTTTCTTT	CASSLAMNTEAFF
NA	once	TRBV5-1	TRBJ2-1	TGCGCCAGCAGCTTAGGGGGGGTCTCCTACAATGAGCAGTTCTTC	CASSLGGVSYNEQFF
NA	NA	TRBV6-5	TRBJ1-1	TGTGCCTCTTCGGCCTCTTGGGCTCCCTCAGAAGCTTTCTTT	CASSASWAPSEAFF
NA	NA	TRBV30	TRBJ2-2	TGTGCCTGGAGTGTTCTAGCTCTCGGGGAGCTGTTTTTT	CAWSVLALGELFF
NA	NA	TRBV29-1	TRBJ1-1	TGCAGCGCTGATACAAACACTGAAGCTTTCTTT	CSADTNTEAFF
TRBD2	NA	TRBV5-5	TRBJ2-7	TGTGCCAGCAGCTTGGCGTTATGGCCAGGGAGGGAGTACGAGCAGTACTTC	CASSLALWPGREYEQYF
NA	NA	TRBV27	TRBJ1-1	TGTGCCAGCAGTTTATATTTCAGCGAGCCTCCACTTCTGAACACTGAAGCTTTCTTT	CASSLYFSEPPLLNTEAFF
NA	NA	TRBV19	TRBJ1-2	TGTGCCAGTAGTCCCTCAACGCGGGGAGAGTATGGCTACACCTTC	CASSPSTRGEYGYTF
NA	NA	TRBV6-5	TRBJ2-2	TGTGCCAGCAGTTACGGACTCCCGACCGGGGAGCTGTTTTTT	CASSYGLPTGELFF
TRBD1	once	TRBV3-1/TRBV3-2	TRBJ2-7	TGTGCCAGCAGCCCAAAGACAGGGTCGGGCGAGCAGTACTTC	CASSPKTGSGEQYF
NA	NA	TRBV2	TRBJ1-5	TGTGCCAGCAGTTCTCAGGGCTATAGCAATCAGCCCCAGCATTTT	CASSSQGYSNQPQHF
TRBD2	NA	TRBV4-1	TRBJ2-1	TGCGCCAGCAGCCTGCGACTAGCGGGGGCTTACAATGAGCAGTTCTTC	CASSLRLAGAYNEQFF
NA	few	TRBV15	TRBJ2-7	TGTGCCACCAGCAGGGGATTTCGGGACCCCCGGGAGGAGCAGTACTTC	CATSRGFRDPREEQYF
NA	NA	TRBV18	TRBJ1-2	TGTGCCAGCTCACCACCGGGTAGGGGTAGCGGCTACACCTTC	CASSPPGRGSGYTF
TRBD1	NA	TRBV2	TRBJ2-2	TGTGCCAGCAGTCCCCGACAGGGGGCCGGCGGGGAGCTGTTTTTT	CASSPRQGAGGELFF
NA	NA	TRBV30	TRBJ1-2	TGTGCCTCAGTACCCTGGGGGGACGGCTACACCTTC	CASVPWGDGYTF
TRBD1	NA	TRBV6-6	TRBJ1-1	TGTGCCAGCAGTCTCCGATGGACAGGGGGCGGAAACACTGAAGCTTTCTTT	CASSLRWTGGGNTEAFF
TRBD1	NA	TRBV11-2	TRBJ2-3	TGTGCCAGCAGCTCCGGGACAGGGTGGACAGATACGCAGTATTTT	CASSSGTGWTDTQYF
NA	NA	TRBV18	TRBJ1-5	TGTGCCAGCTCCCCAACAGGATGGCCCAATCAGCCCCAGCATTTT	CASSPTGWPNQPQHF
TRBD1	NA	TRBV28	TRBJ2-3	TGTGCCAGCAGTCTGGGACAGGGAACAGATACGCAGTATTTT	CASSLGQGTDTQYF
NA	NA	TRBV6-5	TRBJ2-3	TGTGCCAGCTCACCCGCTAATACGCAGTATTTT	CASSPANTQYF
NA	NA	TRBV20-1	TRBJ2-7	TGCAGTGCTGACTTAACCTACGAGCAGTACTTC	CSADLTYEQYF
NA	NA	TRBV11-3	TRBJ2-3	TGTGCCAGCAGCTTAGGGGTCAGGGTCCACACAGATACGCAGTATTTT	CASSLGVRVHTDTQYF
TRBD1	NA	TRBV30	TRBJ1-1	TGTGCCCAATGGGCAGGGGGTAGTACTGAAGCTTTCTTT	CAQWAGGSTEAFF
TRBD2	NA	TRBV3-1/TRBV3-2	TRBJ2-3	TGTGCCAGCAGCCCAACGGGGGGGGGCACAGATACGCAGTATTTT	CASSPTGGGTDTQYF
TRBD1	NA	TRBV2	TRBJ1-6	TGTGCCAGCAGGCTGACAGGGGAGGGTAATTCACCCCTCCACTTT	CASRLTGEGNSPLHF
TRBD1	NA	TRBV4-1	TRBJ2-7	TGCGCCAGCAGCCAAAATCCCGGGACAGCCTACGAGCAGTACTTC	CASSQNPGTAYEQYF
TRBD1	NA	TRBV5-1	TRBJ2-1	TGCGCCAGCAGCTCGGGTGACGGGACAGGGGGCAATGAGCAGTTCTTC	CASSSGDGTGGNEQFF
TRBD2	NA	TRBV19	TRBJ2-4	TGTGCCAGTAGTATGAGCGGGGGCCAATTCCTAGCCAAAAACATTCAGTACTTC	CASSMSGGQFLAKNIQYF
NA	NA	TRBV2	TRBJ1-4	TGTGCCAGCAGTGTATCCGGGATCGACGAAAAACTGTTTTTT	CASSVSGIDEKLFF
NA	NA	TRBV19	TRBJ1-5	TGTGCCAGTAGTAAAGCGGCAGGGAAGGAGGGGCAGCCCCAGCATTTT	CASSKAAGKEGQPQHF
TRBD1	NA	TRBV5-1	TRBJ1-6	TGCGCCAGCAGCTGGGACAGGCTTGGGTCACCCCTCCACTTT	CASSWDRLGSPLHF
TRBD2	NA	TRBV27	TRBJ2-7	TGTGCCAGCAGCGGACTAGCGGGGAGTACCTACGAGCAGTACTTC	CASSGLAGSTYEQYF
NA	NA	TRBV10-3	TRBJ2-5	TGTGCCATCAGCGCCGGACAGCAAGAGACCCAGTACTTC	CAISAGQQETQYF
TRBD2	NA	TRBV27	TRBJ2-1	TGTGCCAGCAGTTTGACTAGCGGAACCTACAATGAGCAGTTCTTC	CASSLTSGTYNEQFF
TRBD2	NA	TRBV9	TRBJ2-1	TGTGCCAGCAGCAAGACTAGCGGGAGACCGGTTAGAGGTGAGCAGTTCTTC	CASSKTSGRPVRGEQFF
TRBD2	NA	TRBV5-1	TRBJ2-1	TGCGCCAGCAGCTTGGGTAGCGGGGGGCTCAATGAGCAGTTCTTC	CASSLGSGGLNEQFF
TRBD1	NA	TRBV24-1	TRBJ1-4	TGTGCCACCAGTGAGTTGCAGGGGGCCGGTGAAAAACTGTTTTTT	CATSELQGAGEKLFF
NA	NA	TRBV6-1	TRBJ1-2	TGTGCCAGCAGTGACCCCGGGGATGGCTACACCTTC	CASSDPGDGYTF
NA	NA	TRBV7-2	TRBJ2-5	TGTGCCAGCAGCTTTAACCGGGGGAGGGAGACCCAGTACTTC	CASSFNRGRETQYF
NA	NA	TRBV6-1	TRBJ1-3	TGTGCCAGCAGACAAGGAGGCTCTGGAAACACCATATATTTT	CASRQGGSGNTIYF
TRBD1	once	TRBV10-1	TRBJ1-2	TGCGCTCGCCCGCTAATACCGGGACAGGGCTATGGCTACACCTTC	CARPLIPGQGYGYTF
TRBD1	few	TRBV7-3	TRBJ2-6	TGTGCCAGCAGCTTCGGACAGGGGTTCTCTGGGGCCAACGTCCTGACTTTC	CASSFGQGFSGANVLTF
NA	NA	TRBV5-1	TRBJ2-5	TGCGCCAGCAGCCCGAGCGCACTAGCTCCAGGAGAGACCCAGTACTTC	CASSPSALAPGETQYF
TRBD2	NA	TRBV3-1/TRBV3-2	TRBJ2-1	TGTGCCAGCAGCCAAGACCAACCCCTCCTAGCGGGGGGCAACAATGAGCAGTTCTTC	CASSQDQPLLAGGNNEQFF
NA	NA	TRBV6-5	TRBJ1-1	TGTGCCAGCAGTTACTCCTCTGAAGCTTTCTTT	CASSYSSEAFF
NA	NA	TRBV7-9	TRBJ1-3	TGTGCCAGCAGCAAACTAGAAATAAACACCATATATTTT	CASSKLEINTIYF
TRBD1	few	TRBV9	TRBJ1-5	TGTGCCAGCTCAGGGGGAATGAGCAATCAGCCCCAGCATTTT	CASSGGMSNQPQHF
NA	NA	TRBV12-5	TRBJ2-5	TGTGCTAGTGCCCCCCTTTCGGCAGGGGAGACCCAGTACTTC	CASAPLSAGETQYF
NA	NA	TRBV7-8	TRBJ1-6	TGTGCCAGCAGCCTCCGGCAGGGGTATAATTCACCCCTCCACTTT	CASSLRQGYNSPLHF
NA	NA	TRBV29-1	TRBJ2-5	TGCAGCGTTGACTACGGGCAAGAGACCCAGTACTTC	CSVDYGQETQYF
NA	NA	TRBV4-2	TRBJ2-5	TGTGCCAGCAGCCAAGCCTCAGGGAACCAAGAGACCCAGTACTTC	CASSQASGNQETQYF
TRBD1	NA	TRBV30	TRBJ1-5	TGTGCCTGGAGTGTCGGACAGGGGAATCAGCCCCAGCATTTT	CAWSVGQGNQPQHF
TRBD2	NA	TRBV9	TRBJ2-1	TGTGCCAGCAGCGTGACTAGCGGGGGGGCTGGGTCCTACAATGAGCAGTTCTTC	CASSVTSGGAGSYNEQFF